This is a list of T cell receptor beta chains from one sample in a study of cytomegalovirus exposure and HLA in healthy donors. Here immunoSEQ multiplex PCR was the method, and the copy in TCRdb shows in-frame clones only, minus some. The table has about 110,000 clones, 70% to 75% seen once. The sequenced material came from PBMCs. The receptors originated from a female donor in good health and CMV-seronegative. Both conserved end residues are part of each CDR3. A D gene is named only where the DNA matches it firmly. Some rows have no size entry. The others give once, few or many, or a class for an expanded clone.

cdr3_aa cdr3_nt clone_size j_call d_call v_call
CAISAGETQYF TGTGCCATCAGTGCGGGGGAGACCCAGTACTTC . TRBJ2-5 . TRBV10-3
CASSALAGSTDTQYF TGTGCCAGCAGTGCACTAGCGGGTAGCACAGATACGCAGTATTTT . TRBJ2-3 TRBD2 TRBV2
CASSEAGGGEQYF TGTGCCAGCAGTGAGGCAGGGGGCGGCGAGCAGTACTTC . TRBJ2-7 TRBD1 TRBV6-1
CALAAGGTDTQYF TGTGCCCTCGCCGCGGGAGGAACAGATACGCAGTATTTT . TRBJ2-3 TRBD2 TRBV2
CASSFGQLAFF TGTGCCAGCAGCTTTGGACAGTTGGCTTTCTTT . TRBJ1-1 . TRBV7-8
CASSLGQGPATNEKLFF TGCGCCAGCAGCTTAGGACAGGGACCAGCAACTAATGAAAAACTGTTTTTT . TRBJ1-4 TRBD1 TRBV5-1
CASYGEKLFF TGTGCCAGCTACGGGGAAAAACTGTTTTTT . TRBJ1-4 . TRBV14
CSVERDAQAFF TGCAGCGTTGAGCGGGACGCCCAAGCTTTCTTT . TRBJ1-1 . TRBV29-1
CASSSLDRGLEQFF TGTGCCAGCAGCTCATTGGACAGGGGGCTTGAGCAGTTCTTC few TRBJ2-1 TRBD1 TRBV11-2
CASTAGTYNEQFF TGCGCCAGCACGGCAGGGACATACAATGAGCAGTTCTTC . TRBJ2-1 . TRBV5-1
CASSRLGRDGGEQFF TGTGCCAGCAGCCGACTTGGGCGGGACGGGGGGGAGCAGTTCTTC . TRBJ2-1 TRBD2 TRBV11-3
CASSQDTAEVGTLYGYTF TGTGCCAGCAGCCAAGATACGGCCGAGGTGGGGACTCTCTATGGCTACACCTTC . TRBJ1-2 . TRBV4-2
CASSLVSQEETQYF TGCGCCAGCAGCTTGGTGTCGCAGGAAGAGACCCAGTACTTC . TRBJ2-5 . TRBV5-1
CASSLTPPSVAFF TGTGCCAGCAGCTTAACCCCTCCCTCAGTTGCTTTCTTT once TRBJ1-1 . TRBV7-3
CASSMGQGAGDEQFF TGTGCCAGTAGTATGGGACAGGGGGCTGGGGATGAGCAGTTCTTC . TRBJ2-1 TRBD1 TRBV19
CASSDRTGQGAPYEQYF TGTGCCAGCAGTGACCGAACGGGACAGGGGGCTCCCTACGAGCAGTACTTC . TRBJ2-7 TRBD1 TRBV25-1
CASSWMTGGTDTQYF TGTGCCAGCAGTTGGATGACAGGAGGCACAGATACGCAGTATTTT . TRBJ2-3 . TRBV2
CASSLGQGTIGYTF TGTGCCAGCAGCCTGGGACAGGGAACTATCGGCTACACCTTC once TRBJ1-2 TRBD1 TRBV9
CASSLDRGNQYF TGTGCCAGCAGCTTAGATAGGGGGAATCAGTACTTC . TRBJ2-4 . TRBV7-9
CASTGGGYSNQPQHF TGTGCCAGTACTGGGGGCGGTTATAGCAATCAGCCCCAGCATTTT . TRBJ1-5 . TRBV28
CASYALGRGRGAFF TGTGCCAGTTACGCACTTGGACGAGGTAGGGGAGCTTTCTTT . TRBJ1-1 . TRBV28
CASSPSRGQGGNGELFF TGTGCCAGCAGCCCTAGCCGAGGGCAGGGAGGTAACGGGGAGCTGTTTTTT few TRBJ2-2 . TRBV7-9
CASSAIKPPGNTF TGTGCCAGCAGTGCAATCAAACCCCCGGGAAACACCTTC few TRBJ1-2 . TRBV28
CASSLQGNTGELFF TGTGCCAGCAGTCTTCAGGGGAACACCGGGGAGCTGTTTTTT once TRBJ2-2 . TRBV27
CASSSRGGKGTGELFF TGTGCCAGCAGCAGCCGGGGCGGGAAGGGCACCGGGGAGCTGTTTTTT . TRBJ2-2 . TRBV7-6
CASVNSGTKNIQYF TGTGCCAGCGTTAATTCCGGGACCAAAAACATTCAGTACTTC few TRBJ2-4 . TRBV28
CASSYQTSGRALYREQYF TGTGCCAGCAGCTATCAAACTAGCGGGAGGGCCTTATATCGTGAGCAGTACTTC few TRBJ2-7 TRBD2 TRBV7-9
CASSEPGSHEQYF TGTGCCAGCAGTGAACCGGGGAGCCACGAGCAGTACTTC . TRBJ2-7 . TRBV25-1
CASSTSGNSPLHF TGTGCCAGTAGTACGTCGGGGAATTCACCCCTCCACTTT . TRBJ1-6 . TRBV19
CASSPGLEETQYF TGTGCCAGCAGCCCGGGACTCGAAGAGACCCAGTACTTC . TRBJ2-5 . TRBV5-4
CASSPSQGNTIYF TGTGCCAGCAGCCCGTCACAGGGAAACACCATATATTTT . TRBJ1-3 . TRBV7-8
CASRAPNQPQHF TGTGCCAGCAGGGCACCTAATCAGCCCCAGCATTTT . TRBJ1-5 . TRBV2
CASSQAIGQGTEAFF TGTGCCAGCAGCCAAGCCATAGGCCAGGGCACTGAAGCTTTCTTT few TRBJ1-1 . TRBV4-2
CASSLAGGFTGELFF TGCGCCAGCAGTCTAGCGGGAGGTTTCACCGGGGAGCTGTTTTTT . TRBJ2-2 TRBD2 TRBV5-1
CASSSQGTYEQYF TGTGCCAGCAGTTCGCAGGGGACCTACGAGCAGTACTTC . TRBJ2-7 . TRBV6-1
CASSYRSTEAGNTIYF TGTGCCAGCAGTTACCGCTCAACCGAGGCAGGAAACACCATATATTTT . TRBJ1-3 . TRBV6-6
CASSLVGHGGRGEQFF TGCGCCAGCAGCTTGGTAGGGCACGGGGGGCGGGGTGAGCAGTTCTTC few TRBJ2-1 . TRBV5-1
CASSYRPGYYGYTF TGTGCCAGCAGTTACCGTCCGGGGTACTATGGCTACACCTTC . TRBJ1-2 . TRBV6-5
CASSEGTVPYEQYF TGTGCCAGCAGCGAAGGGACAGTCCCTTACGAGCAGTACTTC few TRBJ2-7 TRBD1 TRBV14
CASSDGTGGPPLHF TGTGCCAGCAGCGATGGGACAGGGGGACCACCCCTCCACTTT . TRBJ1-6 TRBD1 TRBV9
CASSLRGTGELFF TGTGCCAGCAGCTTGCGGGGGACCGGGGAGCTGTTTTTT few TRBJ2-2 TRBD2 TRBV7-9
CASSVGVRGGFNEQYF TGTGCCAGCAGCGTAGGGGTGCGAGGGGGCTTTAACGAGCAGTACTTC few TRBJ2-7 TRBD1 TRBV9
CASSLERGAYNEQFF TGTGCCAGCAGCTTAGAGCGGGGCGCCTACAATGAGCAGTTCTTC . TRBJ2-1 TRBD2 TRBV7-2
CASSLAGARGDTQYF TGTGCCAGCAGCTTGGCGGGAGCCCGTGGAGATACGCAGTATTTT few TRBJ2-3 TRBD2 TRBV7-3
CASSVGTGSLTDTQYF TGTGCCAGCAGCGTAGGCACAGGGAGTCTCACAGATACGCAGTATTTT . TRBJ2-3 . TRBV9
CASSPSTSGYEQYF TGTGCCAGCAGCCCGTCGACTAGCGGGTACGAGCAGTACTTC few TRBJ2-7 TRBD2 TRBV9
CSVTAGTVKNIQYF TGCAGCGTAACCGCCGGGACAGTAAAAAACATTCAGTACTTC . TRBJ2-4 TRBD1 TRBV29-1
CASSTRQGVTSEQFF TGTGCCAGCAGTACCCGACAGGGTGTTACTTCTGAGCAGTTCTTC once TRBJ2-1 TRBD1 TRBV7-2
CSVGLAGGRGANVLTF TGCAGCGTGGGACTAGCGGGAGGGCGCGGGGCCAACGTCCTGACTTTC . TRBJ2-6 TRBD2 TRBV29-1
CASSALPRVDTEAFF TGTGCCAGCTCTGCTTTGCCACGGGTGGACACTGAAGCTTTCTTT few TRBJ1-1 . TRBV18
CASRRGLPVAEQETQYF TGTGCCAGCAGGAGGGGGCTACCCGTAGCGGAGCAAGAGACCCAGTACTTC . TRBJ2-5 . TRBV5-4
CASSPGTSGRAASYNEQFF TGTGCCAGCAGCCCTGGGACTAGCGGGAGGGCCGCGTCCTACAATGAGCAGTTCTTC few TRBJ2-1 TRBD2 TRBV7-9
CASTLGREAFF TGCGCCAGCACCTTGGGCAGGGAAGCTTTCTTT few TRBJ1-1 . TRBV5-1
CASSPGLAGNAYNEQFF TGTGCCAGCAGCCCGGGACTAGCGGGAAATGCCTACAATGAGCAGTTCTTC few TRBJ2-1 TRBD2 TRBV5-4
CASSSTGVGELFF TGTGCCAGCAGCTCTACAGGCGTGGGGGAGCTGTTTTTT few TRBJ2-2 . TRBV11-2
CASSREGRNEQFF TGTGCCAGCAGCCGGGAAGGGCGGAATGAGCAGTTCTTC once TRBJ2-1 . TRBV7-8
CASSLQGTYQPQHF TGTGCCAGCAGTTTACAGGGTACCTATCAGCCCCAGCATTTT . TRBJ1-5 . TRBV28
CASSLDASGTLLNTQYF TGCGCCAGCAGCTTGGACGCTAGCGGGACCCTCCTAAATACGCAGTATTTT few TRBJ2-3 TRBD2 TRBV5-1
CASSPSPGEGLAYEQYF TGTGCCAGCAGCCCATCACCGGGGGAGGGATTGGCCTACGAGCAGTACTTC few TRBJ2-7 TRBD2 TRBV4-2